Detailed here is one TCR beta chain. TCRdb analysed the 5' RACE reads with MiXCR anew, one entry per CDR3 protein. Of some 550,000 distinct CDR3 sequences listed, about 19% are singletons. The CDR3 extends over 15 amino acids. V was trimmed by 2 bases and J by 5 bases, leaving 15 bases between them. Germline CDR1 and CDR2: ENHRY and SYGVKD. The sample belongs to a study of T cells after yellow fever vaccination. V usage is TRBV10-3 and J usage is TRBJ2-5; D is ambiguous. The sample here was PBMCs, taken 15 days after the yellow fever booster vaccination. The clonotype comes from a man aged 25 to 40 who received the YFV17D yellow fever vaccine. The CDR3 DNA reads TGTGCCATCAGTGAGAACGGCTTAGACGGTGAGACCCAGTACTTC. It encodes CAISENGLDGETQYF.